Presented here are 20 T cell receptor beta chains from one specimen sequenced in a study of a mutant IDH1 vaccine in newly diagnosed glioma. Sample time point: week 35, safety follow-up. Doses consisted of 300 ug of mutant IDH1 20-mer peptide each, paired with topical imiquimod. For these receptors, no antigen is known. Profiling relied on immunoSEQ multiplex PCR, and the TCRdb table lists in-frame clones only, not all of them. The table lists 69,000 or so clones, more than 75% of them singletons, with about 2% in the top ten. Sequenced here: PBMCs, sampled from a glioma patient whose treatment included an IDH1 peptide vaccine. These receptor sequences come from a man in his thirties or forties with glioma.

This clone was recorded only once. The rearrangement joins TRBV11-3 to TRBJ2-3; 9 bases are a match to TRBD1. The germline gives CDR1 SGHNT, CDR2 YENEEA. The V and J ends lost 3 bases and 4 bases, in that order; junction bases with no gene match: 5. There are 15 residues in the CDR3. CDR3 amino acids: CASSFGQGFADTQYF. DNA for the CDR3: TGTGCCAGCAGCTTCGGACAGGGGTTCGCAGATACGCAGTATTTT.

This sequence joins TRBV30 and TRBJ2-2; possibly TRBD1 or TRBD2 for D (5 bases each). The V and J ends lost 3 bases and 0 bases respectively, with 26 bases between them. This CDR3 comprises 20 residues. Germline V CDR1 and CDR2: GTSNPN, SVGIG (reference sequence). CDR3 coding DNA: TGTGCCTGGAGCGTACACAAACGGGACGTTGGTCTTACGAACACCGGGGAGCTGTTTTTT. Its protein is CAWSVHKRDVGLTNTGELFF.

The rearrangement uses TRBV6-6 and TRBJ1-2; a weak D match, TRBD1 (5 bases). Trimming removed 2 bases from V and 2 bases from J, with 12 bases in between. The CDR3 runs 15 residues. In germline, CDR1 is MNHNY, CDR2 SVGAGI (reference sequence). CDR3 bases: TGTGCCAGCAGTTACGTGCCATGGGGCAACTATGGCTACACCTTC. Its translation: CASSYVPWGNYGYTF.

The chain employs TRBV5-1 and TRBJ1-1, with TRBD1 matching over 8 bases. V gave up 1 base and J gave up 1 base; unmatched junction bases: 3. The CDR3 length is 15 residues. In germline, CDR1 is SGHRS, CDR2 YFSETQ. The CDR3 DNA reads as TGCGCCAGCAGCTTGCGACAGGGGCGGAACACTGAAGCTTTCTTT. It translates to CASSLRQGRNTEAFF.

This chain connects TRBV7-9 to TRBJ1-1; possibly TRBD1 for D (6 bases). Per the germline V gene, CDR1 is SEHNR and CDR2 is FQNEAQ (reference sequence). Trimming shortened V by 0 bases and J by 1 base, and 9 bases separated the two germline ends. The CDR3 contains 15 residues. CDR3 sequence reads: CASSLATGRNTEAFF. The CDR3 DNA follows: TGTGCCAGCAGCTTAGCAACAGGGAGGAACACTGAAGCTTTCTTT.

This clone was observed once. The V call is TRBV11-2, the J call TRBJ1-2, with 7 bases lining up with TRBD1. The junction had 11 bases not matched to a gene; V was cut back by 5 bases and J by 8 bases. Per germline, CDR1 SGHAT and CDR2 FQNNGV. This CDR3 has 14 residues. The chain's CDR3 is CASSGGRGEAGYTF. The CDR3 DNA reads TGTGCCAGCAGCGGGGGCAGGGGGGAAGCGGGCTACACCTTC.

CDR3 in DNA: TGCGCCAGCAGCCAAGAAGGACAGACTAACTATGGCTACACCTTC. This encodes CASSQEGQTNYGYTF. V usage is TRBV4-1 and J usage is TRBJ1-2, with a possible D match to TRBD1 (6 bases). Trimming took 0 bases from V and 0 from J, leaving 8 bases between them. Germline lookup yields CDR1 MGHRA and CDR2 YSYEKL. This CDR3 spans 15 amino acids.

The V gene is TRBV2, the J gene TRBJ2-3; 7 bases map to TRBD1. Looked up from germline, CDR1 is SNHLY and CDR2 is FYNNEI. The CDR3 extends over 15 amino acids. J was trimmed by 2 bases and V by 6 bases; bases with no gene match: 8. The CDR3 sequence: CASSRDSGVTDTQYF. The CDR3 DNA reads TGTGCCAGCAGCCGGGACAGTGGGGTCACAGATACGCAGTATTTT. The variable domain in full, with the rest retrieved from reference TRBV2 and TRBJ2-3, is EPEVTQTPSHQVTQMGQEVILRCVPISNHLYFYWYRQILGQKVEFLVSFYNNEISEKSEIFDDQFSVERPDGSNFTLKIRSTKLEDSAMYFCASSRDSGVTDTQYFGPGTRLTVL.

This chain uses TRBV11-1 with TRBJ2-7, with 12 positions matching TRBD2. This CDR3 comprises 17 residues. The germline V gene has CDR1 SGHAT and CDR2 FQDESV (reference sequence). The ends lost 2 bases at V and 2 bases at J; junction bases unmatched: 7. The CDR3 loop is CASSLTLAGGLPYEQYF. The CDR3 nucleotides read TGTGCCAGCAGCTTAACGCTAGCGGGAGGGCTGCCCTACGAGCAGTACTTC.

The V gene is TRBV7-3, the J gene TRBJ2-5; D possibly corresponds to TRBD2 (5 bases). Germline V CDR1 and CDR2: SGHTA, FQGTGA. The CDR3 has 13 residues. Between the trimmed V and J ends, which lost 8 bases and 4 bases, there was a span of 14 bases. CDR3 amino acids: CASSRGSGETQYF. As DNA, the CDR3 is TGTGCCAGCTCACGGGGATCGGGAGAGACCCAGTACTTC.

The rearrangement links TRBV9 to TRBJ2-2; TRBD1 agrees at 7 bases. The germline CDR1 and CDR2 sequences are SGDLS and YYNGEE. The CDR3 totals 16 residues. V dropped 3 bases and J dropped 4; count of bases not matched to a gene: 9. The CDR3 sequence: CASSATGPISTGELFF. The CDR3 DNA is TGTGCCAGCAGCGCGACAGGGCCTATCTCCACCGGGGAGCTGTTTTTT.

The chain links TRBV28 to TRBJ1-1; TRBD1 is a possible D gene (6 bases). This CDR3 has 13 amino acids. Trimming took off 7 bases at V and 8 bases at J, with 17 bases between the two ends. The V gene's germline CDR1 is MDHEN and CDR2 SYDVKM. Here the CDR3 DNA reads TGTGCCAGCACCTCCGGACAGACCTGGGAAGCTTTCTTT. It specifies CASTSGQTWEAFF.

This chain links TRBV5-6 with TRBJ1-1, with 8 bases identical to TRBD1. V was clipped by 4 bases and J by 0 bases; unmatched bases: 5. The V gene's germline CDR1 is SGHDT and CDR2 YYEEEE. The CDR3 consists of 15 residues. CDR3 sequence: CASSQGAGLNTEAFF. CDR3 DNA sequence: TGTGCCAGCAGCCAGGGGGCCGGTTTGAACACTGAAGCTTTCTTT.

Written as DNA, the CDR3 is TGTGCCAGCAGCCCGAGAGAGGATCCTGGAAACACCATATATTTT. Amino acid sequence: CASSPREDPGNTIYF. The chain combines TRBV9 with TRBJ1-3; D uncertain. Germline V CDR1 and CDR2: SGDLS, YYNGEE. CDR3 length equals 15 residues. Deletions cut 4 bases from V and 2 bases from J, with 13 bases between.

CDR3 in DNA: TGTGCCAGCAGTGGCGCGGTGCAGGGGACAGATACGCAGTATTTT. Protein sequence: CASSGAVQGTDTQYF. This sequence joins TRBV25-1 and TRBJ2-3, with D possibly TRBD1 on 6 matching bases. This CDR3 has 15 amino acids. V shed 4 bases and J shed 3 bases, with 14 bases lying between them. Germline CDR1 and CDR2: MGHDK and SYGVNS. Together with reference TRBV25-1 and TRBJ2-3, the CDR3 gives the full variable domain: EADIYQTPRYLVIGTGKKITLECSQTMGHDKMYWYQQDPGMELHLIHYSYGVNSTEKGDLSSESTVSRIRTEHFPLTLESARPSHTSQYLCASSGAVQGTDTQYFGPGTRLTVL.

The chain employs TRBV5-4 and TRBJ2-3; perhaps TRBD2 as D (5 bases). The CDR3 is made up of 13 amino acids. Germline CDR1 and CDR2: SGHNT and YYREEE (reference sequence). With 3 bases removed from V and 3 bases from J, the gap between germline ends came to 8 bases. CDR3 amino acids: CASSYPGTDTQYF. The CDR3, as DNA: TGTGCCAGCAGCTACCCGGGGACAGATACGCAGTATTTT.

The chain recombines TRBV6-1 with TRBJ2-1; no definite D call. Germline lookup yields CDR1 MNHNS and CDR2 SASEGT. This CDR3 contains 12 residues. V was cut by 5 bases and J by 7 bases, with 9 bases left in between. The CDR3 DNA follows: TGTGCCAGCAGTCCCTCACGGAATGAGCAGTTCTTC. Translated, it gives CASSPSRNEQFF.

V gene TRBV7-9 combines with J gene TRBJ2-2; a weak D match, TRBD2 (6 bases). Trimming left V 1 base short and J 7 bases short, with 10 bases between. Germline-derived CDR1 and CDR2 are SEHNR and FQNEAQ (reference sequence). The CDR3 contains 14 residues. Here the CDR3 reads CASSLGRDLGELFF. The CDR3 region has the DNA TGTGCCAGCAGCTTAGGGAGGGACCTCGGGGAGCTGTTTTTT.

The CDR3 spells CASSLSRYNEQFF. The CDR3, as DNA: TGTGCCAGCAGTTTATCGAGATACAATGAGCAGTTCTTC. This chain joins TRBV27 and TRBJ2-1; D remains unclear. This CDR3 spans 13 amino acids. Germline loops: CDR1 MNHEY, CDR2 SMNVEV (reference sequence). The ends were cut back, 0 bases at V and 4 bases at J, with 4 bases in the middle.

The J gene is TRBJ1-5, the V gene TRBV6-1; no reliable D call. CDR3 length: 13 residues. The V gene lost 6 bases and the J gene lost 3 bases, with 9 bases spanning the gap. CDR1 and CDR2 from the germline V gene are MNHNS and SASEGT. CDR3 DNA: TGTGCCAGCAGGCGGACTGACAATCAGCCCCAGCATTTT. Translation gives CASRRTDNQPQHF.